A single sample gave rise to the 28 T cell receptor beta chains below, sequenced in a study of blood T cell dynamics during melanoma immunotherapy. The protocol was immunoSEQ multiplex PCR, while the TCRdb copy is restricted to in-frame clones and leaves out a portion. Seen here are some 10,000 clones, around 87% observed once, and the top ten hold about 6.9%. The time point denotes: week 3, after first cycle of checkpoint inhibitor. The sequencing used blood, collected from a patient treated with checkpoint blockade. The receptors were gathered from a human donor with melanoma.

This chain connects TRBV7-2 to TRBJ2-1; D gene ambiguous. The length of the CDR3 is 13 residues. The V gene's germline CDR1 is SGHTA and CDR2 FQGNSA. V lost 7 bases, J lost 6 bases, and 13 bases lay in between. The CDR3 DNA follows: TGTGCCAGCACCCCGGTTTGGTCCAATGAGCAGTTCTTC. This sequence encodes CASTPVWSNEQFF.

The chain uses TRBV7-2 and TRBJ1-4, with 7 bases aligning to TRBD1. J gave up 14 bases and V 3 bases, and 6 bases lay outside the gene matches. Germline V lookup: CDR1 SGHTA, CDR2 FQGNSA. This CDR3 is 12 amino acids long. Written as DNA, the CDR3 is TGTGCCAGCAGCTTGGAGACAGGGCGGCTGTTTTTT. As protein: CASSLETGRLFF.

The rearrangement uses TRBV9 and TRBJ1-4; possibly TRBD1 for D (5 bases). Germline V gene sequence: CDR1 SGDLS, CDR2 YYNGEE. V was cut by 4 bases and J by 0 bases, with 7 bases left in between. The CDR3 length is 14 residues. CDR3 coding DNA: TGTGCCAGCAGCCCGGGGGCAACTAATGAAAAACTGTTTTTT. Translating it yields CASSPGATNEKLFF.

V usage is TRBV27 and J usage is TRBJ1-2; D is unclear. Trimming cost V 0 bases and J 2 bases, with 4 bases left between them. This CDR3 is 13 amino acids long. Germline CDR1 reads MNHEY; CDR2 reads SMNVEV (reference sequence). CDR3 loop: CASSLSENYGYTF. In nucleotides, the CDR3 is TGTGCCAGCAGTTTATCGGAGAACTATGGCTACACCTTC.

This clone has a single count. This chain uses TRBV9 with TRBJ2-1, with a weak D call TRBD2 (7 bases). The CDR3 runs to 16 residues. CDR1 SGDLS and CDR2 YYNGEE come from the germline V gene. Deletions cut 3 bases from V and 2 bases from J, with 15 bases between. CDR3 coding DNA: TGTGCCAGCAGCGGCACCAGGGGAGGGACCTACAATGAGCAGTTCTTC. This translates into CASSGTRGGTYNEQFF.

This sequence joins TRBV5-8 and TRBJ2-5; maybe TRBD2 (6 bases). This CDR3 has 14 amino acids. The germline CDR1 and CDR2 sequences are SGHTS and YDEGEE. Between the trimmed V and J ends, which lost 2 bases and 2 bases, there was a span of 10 bases. CDR3 sequence (DNA): TGTGCCAGCAGCTTAACAGGAGGGCAAGAGACCCAGTACTTC. Translated: CASSLTGGQETQYF.

The V and J genes are TRBV6-1 and TRBJ1-1, with D unclear. CDR3 size: 13 residues. Trimming pared 0 bases from V and 4 bases from J, leaving 6 bases between. Per the germline V gene, CDR1 is MNHNS and CDR2 is SASEGT. The CDR3 DNA sequence: TGTGCCAGCAGTGAAGCAGGATTCACTGAAGCTTTCTTT. As protein: CASSEAGFTEAFF.

The chain is built from TRBV6-5 and TRBJ2-7; 7 nucleotides agree with TRBD2. The trim removed 5 bases at V and 1 base at J, leaving 8 bases unmatched. The CDR3 contains 15 residues. CDR1 MNHEY and CDR2 SVGAGI come from the germline V gene. CDR3 in DNA: TGTGCCAGCAGTGCGGGACTACTCCGATCCTACGAGCAGTACTTC. This codes for CASSAGLLRSYEQYF.

This clone was observed a handful of times. The CDR3 protein is CAGGTGPYEQYF. In DNA form, the CDR3 reads TGTGCCGGAGGGACAGGCCCCTACGAGCAGTACTTC. The chain employs TRBV2 and TRBJ2-7, with 8 bases lining up with TRBD1. CDR1 is SNHLY, CDR2 FYNNEI, per germline. Trimming at V came to 11 bases and at J to 2 bases, leaving 5 bases not matched to a gene. The CDR3 extends over 12 amino acids.

The rearrangement uses TRBV7-2 and TRBJ2-6; possible D gene TRBD1, 5 bases. Germline CDR1 SGHTA, CDR2 FQGNSA. V was clipped by 4 bases and J by 0 bases, with 7 bases between them. This CDR3 has 15 residues. The CDR3: CASSSQDSGANVLTF. The CDR3 nucleotides are TGTGCCAGCAGCTCACAGGACTCTGGGGCCAACGTCCTGACTTTC. The full variable domain, completed using reference TRBV7-2 and TRBJ2-6, is GAGVSQSPSNKVTEKGKDVELRCDPISGHTALYWYRQSLGQGLEFLIYFQGNSAPDKSGLPSDRFSAERTGGSVSTLTIQRTQQEDSAVYLCASSSQDSGANVLTFGAGSRLTVL.

This clone appeared once. V gene TRBV4-1 combines with J gene TRBJ2-5; 15 bases fit TRBD2. V gave up 4 bases and J gave up 4 bases; unmatched junction bases: 1. The CDR3 has 15 residues. Germline assignment: CDR1 MGHRA and CDR2 YSYEKL. The CDR3 sequence: CASSRTSGGAETQYF. The CDR3 DNA sequence: TGCGCCAGCAGCCGGACTAGCGGGGGGGCAGAGACCCAGTACTTC.

The chain uses TRBV5-4 and TRBJ2-7; possible D gene TRBD1, 5 bases. CDR1 SGHNT and CDR2 YYREEE come from the germline V gene (reference sequence). This CDR3 is built from 13 residues. Trimming removed 3 bases from V and 4 bases from J, with 11 bases in between. The CDR3 DNA reads as TGTGCCAGCAGCTCTAACGACAGATACGAGCAGTACTTC. Translated: CASSSNDRYEQYF.

This clone came up once. The V and J genes are TRBV7-9 and TRBJ2-5; 8 bases fit TRBD2. V shed 4 bases, J shed 1 base, and the junction held 8 bases outside the gene matches. This CDR3 spans 16 amino acids. CDR1 is SEHNR, CDR2 FQNEAQ, per germline (reference sequence). The CDR3 loop is CASSSLAGGAQETQYF. CDR3 DNA: TGTGCCAGCAGCTCTCTTGCCGGGGGGGCCCAAGAGACCCAGTACTTC. Using reference TRBV7-9 and TRBJ2-5 for the parts outside the CDR3, the full variable domain is DTGVSQNPRHKITKRGQNVTFRCDPISEHNRLYWYRQTLGQGPEFLTYFQNEAQLEKSRLLSDRFSAERPKGSFSTLEIQRTEQGDSAMYLCASSSLAGGAQETQYFGPGTRLLVL.

V gene TRBV4-2 combines with J gene TRBJ2-5; 10 bases are a match to TRBD2. The J call may be faulty, since TRBJ2-7 better matches the DNA end. Germline V gene data show CDR1 as LGHNA and CDR2 as YNFKEQ. This CDR3 region has 18 residues. The CDR3 loop is CASSGGLAGAGGINEQYF. In DNA form, the CDR3 reads TGTGCCAGCAGCGGAGGCCTAGCGGGGGCCGGAGGCATTAACGAGCAGTACTTC.

This clone is a singleton in its sample. The chain carries TRBV5-1 and TRBJ2-1; D call uncertain. This CDR3 is 14 amino acids long. Germline loops: CDR1 SGHRS, CDR2 YFSETQ. V was trimmed by 5 bases and J by 0 bases, leaving 9 bases between them. The DNA for the CDR3 is TGCGCCAGCAGTATTGAGAGCTCCTACAATGAGCAGTTCTTC. Protein sequence: CASSIESSYNEQFF. The variable domain in full, with the rest retrieved from reference TRBV5-1 and TRBJ2-1, is KAGVTQTPRYLIKTRGQQVTLSCSPISGHRSVSWYQQTPGQGLQFLFEYFSETQRNKGNFPGRFSGRQFSNSRSEMNVSTLELGDSALYLCASSIESSYNEQFFGPGTRLTVL.

Only one count was recorded for this clone. This chain joins TRBV15 and TRBJ1-6; TRBD1 agrees at 9 bases. The V gene end was trimmed by 2 bases and the J gene end by 7 bases; junction bases not matched to a gene: 3. The CDR3 has 15 amino acids. Germline V gene lookup returns CDR1 LNHNV and CDR2 YYDKDF (reference sequence). This CDR3 reads CATSRTGTGNSPLHF. The CDR3 bases are TGTGCCACCAGCAGAACCGGGACAGGGAATTCACCCCTCCACTTT.

The chain joins TRBV9 to TRBJ2-7; TRBD1 matches at 11 bases. The J segment lost 2 bases and the V segment lost 2 bases, leaving 0 bases of the junction unmatched. CDR1 is SGDLS and CDR2 is YYNGEE in the germline V gene. This CDR3 spans 14 amino acids. The CDR3 protein is CASSVGQGAYEQYF. CDR3 DNA sequence: TGTGCCAGCAGCGTGGGACAGGGGGCCTACGAGCAGTACTTC. Full variable domain (outside the CDR3, taken from reference TRBV9 and TRBJ2-7): DSGVTQTPKHLITATGQRVTLRCSPRSGDLSVYWYQQSLDQGLQFLIQYYNGEERAKGNILERFSAQQFPDLHSELNLSSLELGDSALYFCASSVGQGAYEQYFGPGTRLTVT.

This sequence joins TRBV6-1 and TRBJ1-5; 8 bases agree with TRBD1. With 5 bases clipped from V and 7 bases from J, the junction kept 7 bases outside the gene matches. Germline CDR1 and CDR2: MNHNS and SASEGT. There are 14 residues in the CDR3. The CDR3 loop is CASSTTGGGQPQHF. In nucleotides, the CDR3 is TGTGCCAGCAGTACAACAGGGGGAGGGCAGCCCCAGCATTTT.

The genes are TRBV6-5 and TRBJ2-7, with a tentative D call TRBD1 (6 bases). Germline V gives CDR1 MNHEY, CDR2 SVGAGI. Between the trimmed V and J ends, which lost 5 bases and 4 bases, there was a span of 15 bases. This CDR3 has 14 residues. The DNA of the CDR3 is TGTGCCAGCAGTCCGGGACAAAAAGGGTACGAGCAGTACGTC. Translating gives CASSPGQKGYEQYV.

The chain couples TRBV18 to TRBJ1-1; no definite D call. Trimming left V 0 bases short and J 6 bases short, with 17 bases between. Germline V gene data show CDR1 as KGHSH and CDR2 as LQKENI. This CDR3 contains 16 residues. This chain's CDR3 is CASSPPGSGAGSEAFF. As DNA, the CDR3 is TGTGCCAGCTCACCACCGGGGTCAGGAGCGGGGTCTGAAGCTTTCTTT.

This sequence joins TRBV6-6 and TRBJ2-7, with D perhaps assigned TRBD1 or TRBD2 (5 bases each). This CDR3 is built from 13 residues. Trimming took 4 bases from V and 7 from J, leaving 14 bases between them. From germline, CDR1 is MNHNY and CDR2 SVGAGI (reference sequence). CDR3 amino acids: CASSWDGTGEQYF. CDR3 sequence (DNA): TGTGCCAGCAGTTGGGACGGGACCGGAGAGCAGTACTTC.

J is TRBJ2-2 and V is TRBV27; 11 positions agree with TRBD1. CDR1 is MNHEY, CDR2 SMNVEV, per germline (reference sequence). The CDR3 totals 15 residues. V shed 2 bases, J shed 7 bases, and the junction held 3 bases outside the gene matches. CDR3 sequence: CASSLGQGAFGELFF. The CDR3 nucleotides are TGTGCCAGCAGTTTAGGACAGGGGGCTTTCGGGGAGCTGTTTTTT.

V gene TRBV14 combines with J gene TRBJ2-6, with a tentative D call TRBD1 (6 bases). Trimming pared 0 bases from V and 0 bases from J, leaving 9 bases between. Germline V gene data show CDR1 as SGHDN and CDR2 as FVKESK. This CDR3 has 17 amino acids. The CDR3 bases are TGTGCCAGCAGCCAAGATTGGGGGCGCTCTGGGGCCAACGTCCTGACTTTC. It yields the protein CASSQDWGRSGANVLTF.

The rearrangement uses TRBV5-1 and TRBJ2-3; D gene unclear. The CDR3 contains 14 residues. Germline values: CDR1 SGHRS, CDR2 YFSETQ. V lost 0 bases and J 2 bases, leaving 7 bases between the germline ends. The CDR3 loop is CASSLAESTDTQYF. For the CDR3, the DNA is TGCGCCAGCAGCTTGGCTGAGTCCACAGATACGCAGTATTTT.

The chain is built from TRBV4-1 and TRBJ2-5, with TRBD1 identical over 9 bases. The end of the DNA fits TRBJ2-7 better, so the J call may be wrong. In germline, CDR1 is MGHRA, CDR2 YSYEKL. The CDR3 covers 14 residues. As DNA, the CDR3 is TGCGCCAGCAGCCGCGGGACAGGGACCTACGAGCAGTACTTC. Protein product: CASSRGTGTYEQYF.

J is TRBJ2-5 and V is TRBV19, with D hard to call. The CDR3 length is 13 residues. The V gene lost 3 bases and the J gene lost 3 bases, with 8 bases spanning the gap. Germline CDR1 LNHDA, CDR2 SQIVND (reference sequence). For the CDR3, the DNA is TGTGCCAGTAGTATTTCGTTGAAAGAGACCCAGTACTTC. Its protein is CASSISLKETQYF. The whole variable domain, filled in from reference TRBV19 and TRBJ2-5, reads DGGITQSPKYLFRKEGQNVTLSCEQNLNHDAMYWYRQDPGQGLRLIYYSQIVNDFQKGDIAEGYSVSREKKESFPLTVTSAQKNPTAFYLCASSISLKETQYFGPGTRLLVL.

The chain carries TRBV6-6 and TRBJ1-2, with TRBD1 matching over 7 bases. CDR1 is MNHNY and CDR2 is SVGAGI in the germline V gene (reference sequence). J was trimmed by 4 bases and V by 2 bases; bases with no gene match: 1. The CDR3 has 13 residues. The CDR3 here is CASSYEGAYGYTF. The CDR3 bases are TGTGCCAGCAGTTACGAGGGGGCCTATGGCTACACCTTC.

The V gene is TRBV7-2, the J gene TRBJ2-6, with D perhaps matching TRBD2 (5 bases). Trimming stripped 2 bases from V and 0 bases from J, with 14 bases between. This CDR3 has 18 residues. The germline V gene has CDR1 SGHTA and CDR2 FQGNSA. Here the CDR3 DNA reads TGTGCCAGCAGCTTAATCCGATCGGGAAACTCTGGGGCCAACGTCCTGACTTTC. Protein: CASSLIRSGNSGANVLTF.